The sequence of this TCR beta chain was determined in a study of blood T cells in healthy people across ages. V lost 1 base and J 7 bases, leaving 10 bases between the germline ends. Per germline, CDR1 SGHTA and CDR2 FQGNSA. The CDR3 extends over 13 amino acids. A J-beta primer mix and a sample-barcoded 5' primer were used in a second PCR of roughly 6 to 11 cycles. Each CDR3 protein is one row after TCRdb ran MiXCR on the 5' RACE reads. The table lists around 1,100,000 distinct CDR3 sequences, 35% to 40% of them singletons. This sequence was found in a man aged 18 to 35 in good health. The chain has TRBV7-2 and TRBJ1-1; D remains ambiguous. What was sequenced was blood. This CDR3 is CASSLGRRSEAFF. The DNA of the CDR3 is TGTGCCAGCAGCTTAGGGCGACGGAGTGAAGCTTTCTTT.